Given below is one T cell receptor beta chain in context. As yet, its antigen is unknown. The sample is drawn from a study of T cells in narcolepsy. Study as a whole: Healthy controls were enrolled alongside patients with narcolepsy type 1 or type 2. Study findings and constraints: HCRT-specific and TRIB2-specific autoreactive clonotypes appeared among same-patient CSF and blood CD4+ clonotypes. Some memory CD4+ repertoires had no autoreactive clone sequences. Autoreactive clonotypes reportedly recurred in blood of same and different patients, not controls.

The protocol was immunoSEQ multiplex PCR, while the TCRdb copy is restricted to in-frame clones and leaves out a portion. The sample yields around 24,000 clones, roughly 86% seen once. CDR3 size: 17 residues. Germline trimming cut 6 bases from V and 1 base from J; bases unmatched to any gene: 9. Looked up from germline, CDR1 is LNHDA and CDR2 is SQIVND (reference sequence). The clonotype was recovered from a human donor with narcolepsy. Sample: CD45RA- memory CD4+ T cells from PBMCs. V is TRBV19 and J is TRBJ2-3; 11 bases fit TRBD2. The CDR3 region has the DNA TGTGCCAGTAGAAAAGGGACTAGCGGAGGCCGCACAGATACGCAGTATTTT. The encoded protein is CASRKGTSGGRTDTQYF.